This is a list of T cell receptor beta chains from one sample in a study of T cells in Graves' hyperthyroidism and ophthalmopathy. TCRdb re-called the multiplex PCR reads through MiXCR, storing one row per CDR3 protein. The table has roughly 330,000 distinct CDR3 sequences, over 15% seen once. The sample was blood. These TCRs come from a young man with Graves' hyperthyroidism. CDR3s include the opening cysteine and the closing phenylalanine or tryptophan. A D gene is named only where the DNA matches it firmly. Some rows mark clone size as missing; the rest say once, few, many or name a class of expanded clone.

abundance | j_gene | v_gene | d_gene | CDR3nt | CDR3aa
few | TRBJ1-2 | TRBV20-1 | TRBD1 | TGCAGTGCCCCGGGCGACAGGGGGTCGGATGGCTACACCTTC | CSAPGDRGSDGYTF
many | TRBJ1-1 | TRBV20-1 | TRBD1 | TGCAGTGCTCCAGGGGGCCCCAGCACTGAAGCTTTCTTT | CSAPGGPSTEAFF
. | TRBJ2-5 | TRBV5-4 | . | TGTGCCAGCAGCTTGGGACAAACAGGGACCAGAGAGACCCAGTACTTC | CASSLGQTGTRETQYF
many | TRBJ2-7 | TRBV2 | TRBD2 | TGTGCCAGCAGTGAAGCGCTGGAGGGGACTAGCGGGAGGATGGGGATAGAAACCCGGCAGTACTTC | CASSEALEGTSGRMGIETRQYF
many | TRBJ1-2 | TRBV27 | . | TGTGCCAGCAGTTTAGTGGCAGGTTATGGCTACACCTTC | CASSLVAGYGYTF
many | TRBJ1-3 | TRBV6-5 | . | TGTGCCAGCAGTTACCGGCCCGGAAACACCATATATTTT | CASSYRPGNTIYF
. | TRBJ2-6 | TRBV27 | . | TGTGCCAGCAGTTCGGCCCAGACTCTTTCTGGGGCCAACGTCCTGACTTTC | CASSSAQTLSGANVLTF
many | TRBJ2-7 | TRBV24-1 | TRBD2 | TGTGCCACCAGTGATCGTTGGGCGGGAGAAGAGCAGTACTTC | CATSDRWAGEEQYF
few | TRBJ2-5 | TRBV5-1 | TRBD2 | TGCGCCAGCAGCTCCTATCGGACTAGCGGGGGCCAAGAGACCCAGTACTTC | CASSSYRTSGGQETQYF
many | TRBJ2-1 | TRBV5-1 | TRBD2 | TGCGCCAGCAGCTTGCCCGGGACTAGCGGGAGGAGCTCCTACAATGAGCAGTTCTTC | CASSLPGTSGRSSYNEQFF
few | TRBJ2-2 | TRBV6-1 | . | TGTGCCACCGAGGACTACGCGAACACCGGGGAGCTGTTTTTT | CATEDYANTGELFF
many | TRBJ2-1 | TRBV18 | TRBD2 | TGTGCCAGCTCATGGTCCGCGGGAGCATACAATGAGCAGTTCTTC | CASSWSAGAYNEQFF
many | TRBJ1-2 | TRBV11-3 | TRBD1 | TGTGCCAGCAGCTTAGGAGACAGGGCGGGCTACACCTTC | CASSLGDRAGYTF
few | TRBJ2-2 | TRBV11-2 | TRBD2 | TGTGCCAGCAGACAGTCAGCGGGAGACACCGGGGAGCTGTTTTTT | CASRQSAGDTGELFF
many | TRBJ2-7 | TRBV6-1 | . | TGTGCCAGCAGTTCATTCCGGGACATCTCCTACGAGCAGTACTTC | CASSSFRDISYEQYF
many | TRBJ2-1 | TRBV12-3/TRBV12-4 | TRBD2 | TGTGCCAGCAGTCTAGCGGGGGTACGATCCGATGAGCAGTTCTTC | CASSLAGVRSDEQFF
many | TRBJ1-1 | TRBV3-1 | . | TGTGCCAGCAGCCAAACTGGTCGAAAAGTGGAAGCTTTCTTT | CASSQTGRKVEAFF
many | TRBJ1-1 | TRBV2 | . | TGTGCCAGCAGTGGGGGGGCGCCGAACACTGAAGCTTTCTTT | CASSGGAPNTEAFF
. | TRBJ2-1 | TRBV9 | TRBD2 | TGTGCCAGCAGCGTAGATGCGGGAGCTGGGGTAGAGCAGTTCTTC | CASSVDAGAGVEQFF
many | TRBJ2-3 | TRBV5-1 | . | TGCGCCAGCATCGGCTCATACACAGATACGCAGTATTTT | CASIGSYTDTQYF
. | TRBJ2-7 | TRBV24-1 | TRBD1 | TGTGCCACCAGTGACTGGGACAGGGACGAGCAGTACTTC | CATSDWDRDEQYF
. | TRBJ1-2 | TRBV5-6 | TRBD1 | TGTGCCAGCACCTTCCAGGGGGCCAATGGCTACACCTTC | CASTFQGANGYTF
many | TRBJ1-1 | TRBV27 | . | TGTGCCAGCAGCCCCCGGGGCACTTCGAACACTGAAGCTTTCTTT | CASSPRGTSNTEAFF
many | TRBJ2-3 | TRBV20-1 | . | TGCAGTGCTAGAATATCAGATACGCAGTATTTT | CSARISDTQYF
few | TRBJ2-7 | TRBV6-8 | TRBD1 | TGTGCCAGCAGTTACGACCAGGGGGCCTACGAGCAGTACTTC | CASSYDQGAYEQYF
. | TRBJ2-5 | TRBV5-1 | . | TGCGCCAGCAGCGATGGAGGAGAAGAGACCCAGTACTTC | CASSDGGEETQYF
. | TRBJ2-7 | TRBV7-9 | . | TGTGCCAGCAGCTCTGGCTCCGATCCCTCCTACGAGCAGTACTTC | CASSSGSDPSYEQYF
few | TRBJ2-2 | TRBV7-2 | TRBD2 | TGTGCCAGCAGCCTTTTAGCGGGAGGGCAAGCCGGGGAGCTGTTTTTT | CASSLLAGGQAGELFF
many | TRBJ1-1 | TRBV10-3 | . | TGTGCCATCAGGGCCTTTTTGAACACTGAAGCTTTCTTT | CAIRAFLNTEAFF
. | TRBJ2-3 | TRBV5-1 | . | TGCGCCAGCAGCTTCGAAAGCACAGATACGCAGTATTTT | CASSFESTDTQYF
few | TRBJ1-2 | TRBV2 | TRBD1 | TGTGCCAGCAGTTACACCTTTCGGGGACAGGGCTCCTATGGCTACACCTTC | CASSYTFRGQGSYGYTF
. | TRBJ2-5 | TRBV20-1 | TRBD2 | TGCAGTGCTAGAGGCAGTCCAGCGGGGGAGTCAAAGACCCAGTACTTC | CSARGSPAGESKTQYF
. | TRBJ2-4 | TRBV12-3/TRBV12-4 | . | TGTGCCAGCAGTTTAGAGGCCTTTGTGATAGCCAAAAACATTCAGTACTTC | CASSLEAFVIAKNIQYF
few | TRBJ2-1 | TRBV5-4 | TRBD1 | TGTGCCAGCAGCTTGCCGGACAGGGTTAATGAGCAGTTCTTC | CASSLPDRVNEQFF
few | TRBJ2-2 | TRBV6-1 | . | TGTGCCAGCAGCCGGGGTAATAGCGGGGAGCTGTTTTTT | CASSRGNSGELFF
many | TRBJ1-6 | TRBV27 | . | TGTGCCAGCAGTTTATTGGGGCGATCACCCCTCCACTTT | CASSLLGRSPLHF
many | TRBJ2-7 | TRBV7-2 | . | TGTGCCAGCAGCTTCGGGGTGTCCTACGAGCAGTACTTC | CASSFGVSYEQYF
. | TRBJ2-1 | TRBV29-1 | . | TGCAGCGTTGAAACGGGTTACAGCTCCTACAATGAGCAGTTCTTC | CSVETGYSSYNEQFF
few | TRBJ1-1 | TRBV5-1 | . | TGCGCCAGCACGACTGACGAGGGCGGCGAATTCTTT | CASTTDEGGEFF
few | TRBJ2-1 | TRBV7-9 | TRBD2 | TGTGCCAGCAGCCGACCCGGACTAGTGGTCAATGAGCAGTTCTTC | CASSRPGLVVNEQFF
many | TRBJ1-3 | TRBV5-1 | . | TGCGCCAGCAGCTTGATCGCAGGGACCATATATTTT | CASSLIAGTIYF
many | TRBJ1-1 | TRBV2 | . | TGTGCCAGCAGGAAACCGGGACGGTCGCCCCCTGAAGCTTTCTTT | CASRKPGRSPPEAFF
many | TRBJ1-2 | TRBV12-3/TRBV12-4 | . | TGTGCCAGCAGTTCAGCGGGACGACACTATGGCTACACCTTC | CASSSAGRHYGYTF
. | TRBJ2-6 | TRBV30 | . | TGTGCCTGGAATCCCGGGGCCAACGTCCTGACTTTC | CAWNPGANVLTF